A selection of T cell receptor beta chains follows, all from one sample in a study of CD8 T cells in Susac syndrome. TCRdb re-called the immunoSEQ multiplex PCR reads through MiXCR, storing one row per CDR3 protein. Found here are 130,000 to 150,000 distinct CDR3 sequences, approximately 94% of them singletons; the top ten hold over 0.07%. The specimen sequenced was CD4+ T cells from PBMCs. These receptors were obtained from a human donor in good health. CDR3s leave out the opening cysteine and the closing phenylalanine or tryptophan. The size of a clone is reported for some rows only, either as once, few or many, or as a class for expanded clones.

CDR3aa,abundance,j_gene,v_gene
ASSDATGAQETQY,NA,TRBJ2-5,TRBV5-4
ASSMEQGAIEQF,NA,TRBJ2-1,TRBV19
ASSLGGSRTGELF,NA,TRBJ2-2,TRBV7-6
ASSPSAQSYNEQF,NA,TRBJ2-1,TRBV18
ASSLSGPRNIQY,NA,TRBJ2-4,TRBV27
SAPAASGEYEQY,NA,TRBJ2-7,TRBV20-1
ASSPPRQGKIREAF,NA,TRBJ1-1,TRBV19
SASPSGTDTQY,NA,TRBJ2-3,TRBV20-1
ASSGDRAGGYT,NA,TRBJ1-2,TRBV12-3/TRBV12-4
ASSLGHYEKLF,once,TRBJ1-4,TRBV5-1
ASAAQGAYEQY,NA,TRBJ2-7,TRBV6-5